This TCR beta chain was sequenced during a study of STAT5B mutations in CD4+ large granular lymphocyte leukemia (dated by TCRdb to between 2021 and 2024). As for the study more broadly: Among the healthy controls, the CDR3 'QG' motif was associated with a particular HLA allele. The study compared the TCRbeta repertoires of patients with CD4+ T-cell large granular lymphocyte leukemia against those of healthy blood donors. Flow cytometry performed on FACSCanto II or FACSVerse showed that the purified fractions had more than 95% purity among lymphocytes. Beyond this particular receptor, the publication reports: Data were not HLA-matched; higher clonality in CD4+ versus CD8+ T-LGLL could reflect the relatively small sample size. TRBV06-family usage was enriched among the top patient clones (8/27) compared with healthy controls (2/35). Compared with healthy CD4+ repertoires, CD4-sorted patient repertoires appeared more clonal, and this difference remained even after the putative leukemic clones were removed. Each patient's main leukemic clonotypes were private, but approximately 23% of these clonotypes showed up at low frequency in the non-leukemic repertoires of other patients.

Buffy coats from under 40 blood donors, supplied by the Finnish Red Cross blood service, were used as healthy controls. All TCR-sequenced material derived from peripheral blood: patient blood samples and healthy donor buffy coats. Peripheral blood mononuclear cells were isolated by Ficoll-Hypaque gradient centrifugation. Magnetic purification was used to isolate CD4+ cells from the buffy coats of the healthy controls. Genomic DNA was extracted with the Gentra Puregene Cell and Tissue kit and quantified on a Qubit 2.0 fluorometer. Points on this clone: Its specific antigen is unknown. The record has no base qualities; no much larger clone is one base away.

The germline V gene supplies CDR1 MNHNS and CDR2 SASEGT. The CDR3 contains 16 residues, cysteine and phenylalanine counted. The CDR3 DNA has 48 bases and is translated from base 1. A distance of 19 bases separates the germline ends of V and J, which lose 0 bases and 7 bases respectively. The immunoSEQ assay at survey resolution was used to sequence TCRbeta rearrangements from genomic DNA. On the study's bioinformatics: In the TCR sequencing data, the smallest productive clonotype frequency that could be detected was 2.59 x 10-5. Only productive TCRbeta rearrangements, meaning sequences that were complete and in-frame, were kept for the analyses. Clonality for each sample was calculated as Simpson clonality in the immunoSEQ Analyzer version 3.0. Clones were categorized by frequency as very rare, small, medium, large (1-20%) or hyperexpanded (>20%). Generation probabilities were estimated with OLGA 1.2.3, V-gene circos plots were made with VDJtools, specificities were looked up in VDJdb, and CDR3 motifs were identified with GLIPH. As stored in TCRdb, this immuneACCESS dataset retains in-frame rearrangements with V and J assigned. A fraction of the clones does not appear; measured against another copy, unresolved V genes explain less than half of the discrepancy, and the remainder lacks a known reason. V and J calls and clone size are those listed in that table; D and trimming were worked out from the DNA. A total of about 32,000 clones appear in this sample, 70% to 90% of them only once. The ten most abundant clones make up about 4.5% of the sample.

The chain is encoded by TRBV6-1 joined to TRBJ2-7, with an unclear D gene assignment. This receptor was identified in a human donor in good health. Sequenced: CD4+ T cells from blood buffy coats. This receptor has the CDR3 CASSEAFRAGGKEQYF. The DNA reads as follows: TGTGCCAGCAGTGAAGCTTTTCGGGCAGGTGGTAAGGAGCAGTACTTC.